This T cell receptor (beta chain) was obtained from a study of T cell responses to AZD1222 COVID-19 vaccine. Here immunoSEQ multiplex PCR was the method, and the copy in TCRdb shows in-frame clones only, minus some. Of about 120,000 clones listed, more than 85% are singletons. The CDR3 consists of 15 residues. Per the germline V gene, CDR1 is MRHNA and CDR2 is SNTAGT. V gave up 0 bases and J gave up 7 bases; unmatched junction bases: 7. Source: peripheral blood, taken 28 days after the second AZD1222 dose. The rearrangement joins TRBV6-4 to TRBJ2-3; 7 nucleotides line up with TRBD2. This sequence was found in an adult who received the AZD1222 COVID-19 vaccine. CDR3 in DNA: TGTGCCAGCAGTGACTCGAGCAGCGGGGCGAATACGCAGTATTTT. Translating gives CASSDSSSGANTQYF.